These T cell receptor beta chains were read from a single sample in a study of T cell responses to AZD1222 COVID-19 vaccine. The table came from immunoSEQ multiplex PCR; TCRdb's copy has only in-frame clones and leaves some out. The sample records 100,000 to 130,000 clones, roughly 87% being singletons. This specimen consisted of peripheral blood, obtained on day 0 of AZD1222 vaccination. The receptors were gathered from an adult in good health. Each CDR3 is given with its conserved first and last residue. D genes are given only for firm matches. Rows give clone size only sometimes, using once, few, many, or a class for an expanded clone.

j_gene | v_gene | abundance | d_gene | CDR3aa | CDR3nt
TRBJ1-2 | TRBV7-9 | . | TRBD1 | CASSLAERGLQYGYTF | TGTGCCAGCAGCTTAGCGGAGAGGGGGCTACAGTATGGCTACACCTTC
TRBJ2-5 | TRBV2 | . | . | CASGQLSRWETQYF | TGTGCCAGCGGGCAGCTCTCCCGGTGGGAGACCCAGTACTTC
TRBJ2-2 | TRBV30 | . | . | CALPAAANTGELFF | TGTGCCTTACCTGCGGCTGCGAACACCGGGGAGCTGTTTTTT
TRBJ2-2 | TRBV6-1 | . | TRBD2 | CASSGRLAGDTGELFF | TGTGCCAGCAGTGGACGACTAGCGGGAGACACCGGGGAGCTGTTTTTT
TRBJ1-6 | TRBV11-2 | once | TRBD1 | CASSLVRGTGGVSPLHF | TGTGCCAGCAGCTTAGTAAGGGGGACAGGAGGGGTATCACCCCTCCACTTT
TRBJ2-2 | TRBV4-2 | . | TRBD2 | CASSDLAGGLNTGELFF | TGTGCCAGCAGCGATCTAGCGGGGGGGCTCAACACCGGGGAGCTGTTTTTT
TRBJ1-4 | TRBV12-3/TRBV12-4 | . | . | CASSFGQRKLFF | TGTGCCAGCAGTTTTGGTCAGAGAAAACTGTTTTTT
TRBJ2-3 | TRBV15 | . | TRBD1 | CATSRGRQGATDTQYF | TGTGCCACCAGCAGAGGTAGACAGGGGGCAACAGATACGCAGTATTTT
TRBJ2-3 | TRBV7-2 | few | . | CASNPLRDSRTDTQYF | TGTGCCAGCAACCCCCTCCGGGACTCGCGCACAGATACGCAGTATTTT
TRBJ1-6 | TRBV7-8 | . | TRBD1 | CASSSSQGAINSPLHF | TGTGCCAGCAGCTCCAGCCAGGGGGCAATTAATTCACCCCTCCACTTT
TRBJ2-7 | TRBV25-1 | . | TRBD1 | CASSSPYPTGSYEQYF | TGTGCCAGCAGTTCCCCTTATCCGACAGGGTCCTACGAGCAGTACTTC
TRBJ2-3 | TRBV6-5 | . | TRBD1 | CASRGPGQGTDTQYF | TGTGCCAGCAGGGGACCGGGACAGGGAACAGATACGCAGTATTTT
TRBJ1-4 | TRBV7-9 | . | . | CASSARSGVATNEKLFF | TGTGCCAGCAGCGCACGCTCAGGGGTTGCAACTAATGAAAAACTGTTTTTT
TRBJ2-6 | TRBV4-3 | . | . | CASSQEGSLSGANVLTF | TGCGCCAGCAGCCAAGAAGGTTCCCTCTCTGGGGCCAACGTCCTGACTTTC
TRBJ2-7 | TRBV9 | . | TRBD2 | CASSEGGLADYEQYF | TGTGCCAGCAGCGAGGGGGGACTAGCGGATTACGAGCAGTACTTC
TRBJ1-5 | TRBV10-3 | . | . | CAASHRNQPQHF | TGTGCCGCCAGTCATCGGAATCAGCCCCAGCATTTT
TRBJ2-7 | TRBV6-1 | . | . | CASSGPLRDRAYEQYF | TGTGCCAGCAGTGGACCCCTCCGGGACCGGGCCTACGAGCAGTACTTC
TRBJ1-1 | TRBV19 | . | . | CASRLGTGNTEAFF | TGTGCCAGTCGCCTGGGTACAGGTAACACTGAAGCTTTCTTT
TRBJ2-1 | TRBV6-2/TRBV6-3 | . | TRBD2 | CASSSSGGEGGDEQFF | TGTGCCAGCAGTTCTAGCGGGGGGGAAGGCGGGGATGAGCAGTTCTTC
TRBJ1-1 | TRBV21-1 | . | . | CASSKIGNMGGSEAFF | TGTGCCAGCAGCAAGATTGGAAATATGGGAGGATCAGAAGCTTTCTTT
TRBJ1-6 | TRBV6-2/TRBV6-3 | . | . | CASSWTPYNSPLHF | TGTGCCAGCAGTTGGACCCCCTATAATTCACCCCTCCACTTT
TRBJ2-7 | TRBV11-3 | . | . | CASSRTDSYEQYF | TGTGCCAGCAGCAGGACAGACTCCTACGAGCAGTACTTC
TRBJ1-5 | TRBV12-3/TRBV12-4 | . | TRBD1 | CATRRGSNQPQHF | TGTGCCACCCGCAGGGGGAGCAATCAGCCCCAGCATTTT
TRBJ2-3 | TRBV6-4 | . | TRBD1 | CASSEAGGRTDTQYF | TGTGCCAGCAGTGAGGCAGGGGGACGCACAGATACGCAGTATTTT
TRBJ2-5 | TRBV12-3/TRBV12-4 | . | . | CASSLIQETQYF | TGTGCCAGCAGTTTAATCCAAGAGACCCAGTACTTC
TRBJ2-2 | TRBV27 | . | . | CASSKTGSATGELFF | TGTGCCAGCAGTAAAACGGGTTCCGCGACCGGGGAGCTGTTTTTT